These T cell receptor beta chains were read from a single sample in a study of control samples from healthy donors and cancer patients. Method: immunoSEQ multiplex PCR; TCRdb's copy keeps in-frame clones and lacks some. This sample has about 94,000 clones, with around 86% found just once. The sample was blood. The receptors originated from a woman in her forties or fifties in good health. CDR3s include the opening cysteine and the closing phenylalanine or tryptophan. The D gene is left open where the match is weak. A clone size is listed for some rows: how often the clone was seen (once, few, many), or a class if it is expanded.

CDR3: CASSRLGGGATETQYF
DNA: TGTGCCAGCAGCAGATTGGGAGGGGGCGCGACCGAGACCCAGTACTTC
J: TRBJ2-5
size: .
V: TRBV5-4
D: .

CDR3: CASSLLLGTETQYF
DNA: TGTGCCAGCAGCTTGCTTCTAGGCACGGAGACCCAGTACTTC
J: TRBJ2-5
size: .
V: TRBV5-6
D: .

CDR3: CASSLEGNTEAFF
DNA: TGCGCCAGCAGCCTCGAGGGGAACACTGAAGCTTTCTTT
J: TRBJ1-1
size: .
V: TRBV5-1
D: .

CDR3: CATKLGGLAYNEQFF
DNA: TGTGCCACCAAATTAGGCGGACTAGCGTACAATGAGCAGTTCTTC
J: TRBJ2-1
size: .
V: TRBV15
D: TRBD2

CDR3: CASSEQGQAYGYTF
DNA: TGTGCCAGCAGTGAACAGGGGCAGGCCTATGGCTACACCTTC
J: TRBJ1-2
size: .
V: TRBV6-1
D: .

CDR3: CAIQEGASQPQHF
DNA: TGTGCCATCCAAGAGGGGGCGAGTCAGCCCCAGCATTTT
J: TRBJ1-5
size: .
V: TRBV10-3
D: TRBD1

CDR3: CASSQSRGPDTQYF
DNA: TGCGCCAGCAGCCAATCCAGGGGGCCAGATACGCAGTATTTT
J: TRBJ2-3
size: .
V: TRBV4-3
D: TRBD1

CDR3: CASSRDLQGGANEQFF
DNA: TGTGCCAGCTCACGCGACTTGCAGGGGGGGGCGAATGAGCAGTTCTTC
J: TRBJ2-1
size: .
V: TRBV18
D: .

CDR3: CASSLEQGVHEKLFF
DNA: TGTGCCAGCAGCTTAGAACAGGGGGTGCATGAAAAACTGTTTTTT
J: TRBJ1-4
size: few
V: TRBV7-6
D: TRBD1

CDR3: CASSQTQGTGNTIYF
DNA: TGTGCCAGCAGCCAAACCCAGGGCACTGGAAACACCATATATTTT
J: TRBJ1-3
size: .
V: TRBV4-2
D: .

CDR3: CASSELSFSYNSPLHF
DNA: TGTGCCAGCAGTGAACTGAGCTTCTCCTATAATTCACCCCTCCACTTT
J: TRBJ1-6
size: .
V: TRBV6-1
D: .

CDR3: CASSTGGRGNTEAFF
DNA: TGTGCCAGCAGCACTGGAGGACGGGGGAACACTGAAGCTTTCTTT
J: TRBJ1-1
size: .
V: TRBV7-9
D: .

CDR3: CASSEESGDWYGYTF
DNA: TGTGCCAGCAGTGAAGAGTCAGGGGATTGGTATGGCTACACCTTC
J: TRBJ1-2
size: .
V: TRBV6-1
D: .

CDR3: CASSDYGGTLMEQYF
DNA: TGTGCCAGCAGTGATTACGGGGGGACCCTTATGGAGCAGTACTTC
J: TRBJ2-7
size: few
V: TRBV2
D: TRBD2

CDR3: CASSLSSGVNEQFF
DNA: TGTGCCAGCAGCCTTTCTAGCGGGGTCAATGAGCAGTTCTTC
J: TRBJ2-1
size: few
V: TRBV14
D: TRBD2

CDR3: CASSPRDPRLRETQYF
DNA: TGTGCCAGCAGTCCACGGGACCCGCGATTGCGGGAGACCCAGTACTTC
J: TRBJ2-5
size: .
V: TRBV3-1/TRBV3-2
D: .

CDR3: CASSQDPGVNTEAFF
DNA: TGCGCCAGCAGCCAAGATCCGGGAGTGAACACTGAAGCTTTCTTT
J: TRBJ1-1
size: .
V: TRBV4-3
D: .

CDR3: CASSLAPGTGNTIYF
DNA: TGTGCCAGCAGCTTAGCTCCCGGGACTGGAAACACCATATATTTT
J: TRBJ1-3
size: .
V: TRBV7-2
D: .

CDR3: CASSDRGRANTEAFF
DNA: TGTGCCAGCAGCGACAGGGGGCGGGCGAACACTGAAGCTTTCTTT
J: TRBJ1-1
size: few
V: TRBV6-2/TRBV6-3
D: TRBD1

CDR3: CASSSLMGQGYSPLHF
DNA: TGTGCCAGCAGTTCCCTCATGGGACAGGGGTATTCACCCCTCCACTTT
J: TRBJ1-6
size: .
V: TRBV28
D: TRBD1

CDR3: CASSLRGRETQYF
DNA: TGTGCCAGCAGCCTAAGGGGACGGGAGACCCAGTACTTC
J: TRBJ2-5
size: once
V: TRBV5-4
D: .

CDR3: CASSRVGEETQYF
DNA: TGTGCCAGTAGTCGGGTCGGGGAAGAGACCCAGTACTTC
J: TRBJ2-5
size: .
V: TRBV19
D: .

CDR3: CASSQGLAGGYEQYF
DNA: TGTGCCAGCAGCCAAGGACTAGCGGGAGGATACGAGCAGTACTTC
J: TRBJ2-7
size: .
V: TRBV14
D: TRBD2

CDR3: CASSPSAGGSEREQYF
DNA: TGTGCCAGCAGCCCCTCGGCGGGGGGCTCGGAAAGGGAGCAGTACTTC
J: TRBJ2-7
size: .
V: TRBV4-2
D: TRBD2

CDR3: CASSSIGTPNTEAFF
DNA: TGTGCCAGTAGTTCGATCGGGACACCGAACACTGAAGCTTTCTTT
J: TRBJ1-1
size: .
V: TRBV19
D: .

CDR3: CASSPPNRDHEQYF
DNA: TGTGCCAGCTCACCACCCAACAGGGACCACGAGCAGTACTTC
J: TRBJ2-7
size: once
V: TRBV18
D: .

CDR3: CASSQDLGAGGSPYEQYF
DNA: TGTGCCAGCAGCCAAGATCTCGGAGCGGGAGGCTCACCCTACGAGCAGTACTTC
J: TRBJ2-7
size: .
V: TRBV14
D: TRBD2

CDR3: CASSNRGQYNSPLHF
DNA: TGTGCCAGCAGTAACCGGGGACAGTATAATTCACCCCTCCACTTT
J: TRBJ1-6
size: .
V: TRBV7-2
D: TRBD1